These 19 T cell receptor beta chains came from one sample sequenced in a study of cytomegalovirus exposure and HLA in healthy donors listed by TCRdb under 2017. The library came from the immunoSEQ multiplex PCR assay. The multiplex PCR relied on a mix of 60 forward primers for TCR Vbeta segments and 13 reverse primers for TCR Jbeta segments. TCRdb limited this immuneACCESS table to in-frame rearrangements with V and J called. A share of clones is missing; checked studies link under half to unresolved V genes, and the rest is unexplained. Counted in this sample were around 200,000 clones; around 81% of them appeared once. The biggest ten clones account for under 2% of the sample. Specimen: PBMCs. These receptors were taken from a man under 40 in good health and CMV-seronegative.

The chain combines TRBV6-6 with TRBJ2-1; D is perhaps TRBD2 (5 bases). The V end was cut by 6 bases, the J end by 8 bases, with 11 bases between. CDR1 is MNHNY, CDR2 SVGAGI, per germline (reference sequence). This CDR3 spans 12 amino acids. In DNA, the CDR3 is TGTGCCAGCAGCCCGGCGGGCGATGAGCAGTTCTTC. Translated, it gives CASSPAGDEQFF.

This chain connects TRBV27 to TRBJ2-7; 8 bases line up with TRBD1. The CDR3 has 21 amino acids. The germline CDR1 and CDR2 sequences are MNHEY and SMNVEV (reference sequence). V lost 6 bases, J lost 0 bases, and 25 bases stayed unmatched. In nucleotides, the CDR3 is TGTGCCAGCAGCCCGGCGGTGGGCAGGGGGCGAAAGCAGTCCAGCTCCTACGAGCAGTACTTC. Translation: CASSPAVGRGRKQSSSYEQYF.

This sequence joins TRBV4-1 and TRBJ1-1; D gene unclear. CDR3 length equals 15 residues. V lost 3 bases and J 0 bases, leaving 11 bases between the germline ends. CDR1 MGHRA and CDR2 YSYEKL come from the germline V gene. Written as DNA, the CDR3 is TGCGCCAGCAGCCACCCGACACCTATGAACACTGAAGCTTTCTTT. Protein: CASSHPTPMNTEAFF.

The chain combines TRBV6-1 with TRBJ2-7, with D uncertain. The CDR3 consists of 13 residues. The germline V gene has CDR1 MNHNS and CDR2 SASEGT. Deletions cut 4 bases from V and 5 bases from J, with 12 bases between. Written as DNA, the CDR3 is TGTGCCAGCAGTGTCGCGCGCCGAAACGAGCAGTACTTC. Its translation: CASSVARRNEQYF.

The rearrangement uses TRBV19 and TRBJ1-5, with D tentatively TRBD1 (6 bases). V lost 3 bases, J lost 2 bases, and 11 bases lay in between. The CDR3 sequence is 15 residues long. CDR1 is LNHDA and CDR2 is SQIVND in the germline V gene (reference sequence). The CDR3 sequence is CASSMAQGGNQPQHF. The CDR3 DNA reads TGTGCCAGTAGTATGGCACAGGGAGGCAATCAGCCCCAGCATTTT.

The J gene is TRBJ2-1, the V gene TRBV5-4; TRBD2 matches 13 bases. CDR3 length: 15 residues. J gave up 6 bases and V 4 bases, and 4 bases lay outside the gene matches. Looked up from germline, CDR1 is SGHNT and CDR2 is YYREEE (reference sequence). CDR3 sequence: CASSHGLAGVNEQFF. CDR3 coding DNA: TGTGCCAGCAGCCACGGACTAGCGGGAGTCAATGAGCAGTTCTTC.

The chain has TRBV10-3 and TRBJ2-6, with 11 bases matching TRBD1. In germline, CDR1 is ENHRY, CDR2 SYGVKD. This CDR3 contains 16 residues. The ends lost 8 bases at V and 0 bases at J; junction bases unmatched: 3. CDR3 residues: CAIFGTGGSGANVLTF. As DNA, the CDR3 is TGTGCCATCTTTGGGACAGGGGGCTCTGGGGCCAACGTCCTGACTTTC.

The chain links TRBV6-1 to TRBJ1-2; D might be TRBD1 (6 bases). Trimming removed 8 bases from V and 5 bases from J, with 18 bases in between. The germline V gene has CDR1 MNHNS and CDR2 SASEGT. CDR3 length: 14 residues. The DNA of the CDR3 is TGTGCCAGCTGGTTACGGGCAGGGGTGTATGGCTACACCTTC. Its translation is CASWLRAGVYGYTF.

This chain uses TRBV9 with TRBJ2-7, with D possibly matching TRBD1 (6 bases). The V gene lost 4 bases and the J gene lost 2 bases, with 13 bases spanning the gap. The germline V gene encodes CDR1 SGDLS and CDR2 YYNGEE. The CDR3 is 14 amino acids. The CDR3 is CASSPTGIPYEQYF. Here the CDR3 DNA reads TGTGCCAGCAGCCCAACAGGGATCCCCTACGAGCAGTACTTC.

The chain employs TRBV28 and TRBJ2-1, with D maybe TRBD2 (6 bases). Trimming took off 6 bases at V and 4 bases at J, with 22 bases between the two ends. Germline CDR1 reads MDHEN; CDR2 reads SYDVKM. The CDR3 spans 17 residues. The CDR3 region has the DNA TGTGCCAGCAGCCCCGCGTATGGGAGCGGGCCTTACAATGAGCAGTTCTTC. Amino acids: CASSPAYGSGPYNEQFF.

The gene calls are TRBV19 and TRBJ2-5; D is ambiguous. The germline V gene encodes CDR1 LNHDA and CDR2 SQIVND (reference sequence). The V end lost 3 bases, the J end lost 0 bases, and 11 bases lay between the germline ends. The CDR3 runs 15 residues. CDR3 bases: TGTGCCAGTAGTATTGGCGGTACGTACCAAGAGACCCAGTACTTC. It specifies CASSIGGTYQETQYF.

The chain uses TRBV2 and TRBJ1-1; D is possibly TRBD1 (5 bases). The CDR3 spans 14 residues. Trimming left V 6 bases short and J 4 bases short, with 15 bases between. Germline V gene data show CDR1 as SNHLY and CDR2 as FYNNEI. The CDR3, as DNA: TGTGCCAGCAGGGCAGGGATTTCGGTCACTGAAGCTTTCTTT. This translates into CASRAGISVTEAFF.

The CDR3 DNA reads TGTGCCAGCAGCTTAGCGAGGACAGGGTGGTACGAGCAGTACTTC. It specifies CASSLARTGWYEQYF. The chain is built from TRBV7-2 and TRBJ2-5; 8 bases agree with TRBD1. The J call may be in error: the DNA end matches TRBJ2-7 better. CDR1 and CDR2 (germline): SGHTA, FQGNSA. The CDR3 contains 15 residues.

The rearrangement joins TRBV28 to TRBJ2-1; 13 bases line up with TRBD2. The CDR3 spans 14 residues. V was clipped by 6 bases and J by 12 bases; unmatched bases: 8. Germline CDR1 MDHEN, CDR2 SYDVKM. The CDR3 loop reads CASRPGLAGRGQFF. The CDR3 bases are TGTGCCAGCAGACCGGGACTAGCGGGACGTGGGCAGTTCTTC.

The J gene is TRBJ2-3, the V gene TRBV19, with TRBD1 identical over 8 bases. The CDR3 loop spans 17 amino acids. Germline V gene sequence: CDR1 LNHDA, CDR2 SQIVND (reference sequence). Losses at the gene ends were 3 bases for V and 0 bases for J; bases not matched to a gene: 8. CDR3 sequence reads: CASSMHGQGVSTDTQYF. The CDR3 region has the DNA TGTGCCAGTAGTATGCATGGACAGGGAGTTAGCACAGATACGCAGTATTTT.

The chain links TRBV7-9 to TRBJ2-7, with 8 bases that match TRBD1. Germline V gene sequence: CDR1 SEHNR, CDR2 FQNEAQ (reference sequence). V shed 7 bases and J 3 bases; nucleotides not matched to a gene: 8. The CDR3 has 14 amino acids. In nucleotides, the CDR3 is TGTGCCAGCACCCCGACAGGGGCCCTCTACGAGCAGTACTTC. Translation: CASTPTGALYEQYF.

This clone appeared once. The V call is TRBV27, the J call TRBJ2-7; TRBD1 might be the D (6 bases). CDR1 and CDR2 from the germline V gene are MNHEY and SMNVEV (reference sequence). The CDR3 is 14 amino acids. Trimming shortened V by 3 bases and J by 3 bases, and 12 bases separated the two germline ends. Here the CDR3 DNA reads TGTGCCAGCAGTTTTCGAGGGGGTTACTACGAGCAGTACTTC. Protein product: CASSFRGGYYEQYF.

This chain joins TRBV9 and TRBJ2-3; maybe TRBD2 (5 bases). CDR1 and CDR2 from the germline V gene are SGDLS and YYNGEE. The length of the CDR3 is 15 residues. V gave up 3 bases and J gave up 2 bases, with 13 bases separating them. The CDR3 nucleotides are TGTGCCAGCAGCGCCAGACTAACCCCCACAGATACGCAGTATTTT. Its protein is CASSARLTPTDTQYF.

The chain has TRBV5-4 and TRBJ2-3; D is ambiguous. The CDR3 has 11 amino acids. Germline V gene sequence: CDR1 SGHNT, CDR2 YYREEE (reference sequence). Trimming left V 5 bases short and J 4 bases short, with 5 bases between. The CDR3 protein is CASSGPDTQYF. In nucleotides, the CDR3 is TGTGCCAGCAGTGGGCCAGATACGCAGTATTTT.